Described below is a single TCR beta chain sequence and its context. V dropped 7 bases and J dropped 0 bases, with 17 bases sitting between them. Germline V lookup: CDR1 MNHEY, CDR2 SMNVEV (reference sequence). This CDR3 comprises 16 residues. Use of 60 Vbeta and 13 Jbeta primers characterized the PCR. Assay used: immunoSEQ multiplex PCR; TCRdb lists only in-frame clones, some missing. The profile shows about 190,000 clones, 75% to 85% of them singletons. The source of the sample is a study of cytomegalovirus exposure and HLA in healthy donors. The V call is TRBV27, the J call TRBJ2-3, with D perhaps TRBD2 (6 bases). The specimen was PBMCs. This receptor was obtained from a woman aged 45 to 65 in good health and CMV-seronegative. The CDR3 DNA is TGTGCCAGCACTCTAAGAGCGGGCACTAGCACAGATACGCAGTATTTT. It specifies CASTLRAGTSTDTQYF.